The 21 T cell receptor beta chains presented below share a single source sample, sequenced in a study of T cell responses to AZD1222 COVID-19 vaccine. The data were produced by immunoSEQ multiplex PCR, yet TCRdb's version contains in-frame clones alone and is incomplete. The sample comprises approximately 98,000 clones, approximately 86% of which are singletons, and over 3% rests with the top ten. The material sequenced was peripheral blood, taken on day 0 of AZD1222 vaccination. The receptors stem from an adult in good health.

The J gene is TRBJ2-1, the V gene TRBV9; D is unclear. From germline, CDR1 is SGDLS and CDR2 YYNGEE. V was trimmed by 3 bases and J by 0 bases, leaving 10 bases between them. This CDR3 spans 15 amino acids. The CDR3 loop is CASSAHNHSYNEQFF. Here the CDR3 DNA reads TGTGCCAGCAGCGCTCATAACCACTCCTACAATGAGCAGTTCTTC.

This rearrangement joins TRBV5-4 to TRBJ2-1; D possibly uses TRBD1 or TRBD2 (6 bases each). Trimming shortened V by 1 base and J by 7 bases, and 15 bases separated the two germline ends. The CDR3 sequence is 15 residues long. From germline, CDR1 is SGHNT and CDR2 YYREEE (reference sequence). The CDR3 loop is CASSLTGRSANEQFF. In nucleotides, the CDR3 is TGTGCCAGCAGCTTGACAGGGAGGTCGGCGAATGAGCAGTTCTTC.

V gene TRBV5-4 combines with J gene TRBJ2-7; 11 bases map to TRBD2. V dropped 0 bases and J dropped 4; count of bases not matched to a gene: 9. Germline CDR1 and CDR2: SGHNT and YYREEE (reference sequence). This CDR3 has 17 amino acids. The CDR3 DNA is TGTGCCAGCAGCTTGGATCTCGCCACTAGCGGGGGTTACGAGCAGTACTTC. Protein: CASSLDLATSGGYEQYF.

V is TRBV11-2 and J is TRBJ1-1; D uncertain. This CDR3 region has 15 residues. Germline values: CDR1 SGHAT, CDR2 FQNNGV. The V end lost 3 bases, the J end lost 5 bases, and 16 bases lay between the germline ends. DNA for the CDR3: TGTGCCAGCAGCTTTTTGCTTGGTTCGAGGACTGAAGCTTTCTTT. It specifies CASSFLLGSRTEAFF.

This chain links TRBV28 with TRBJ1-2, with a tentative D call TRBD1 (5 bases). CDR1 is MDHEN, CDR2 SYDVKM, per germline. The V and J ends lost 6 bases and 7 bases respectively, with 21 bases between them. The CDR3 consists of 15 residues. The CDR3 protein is CASSLSSGGEGGYTF. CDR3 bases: TGTGCCAGCAGCCTAAGTTCGGGGGGTGAGGGTGGCTACACCTTC.

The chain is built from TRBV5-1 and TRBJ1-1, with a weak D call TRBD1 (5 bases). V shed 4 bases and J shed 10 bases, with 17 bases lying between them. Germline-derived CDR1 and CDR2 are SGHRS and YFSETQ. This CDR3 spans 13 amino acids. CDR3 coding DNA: TGCGCCAGCAGCCCTAATGGGGGGTCTGGAGCTTTCTTT. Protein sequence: CASSPNGGSGAFF. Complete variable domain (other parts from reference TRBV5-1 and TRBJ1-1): KAGVTQTPRYLIKTRGQQVTLSCSPISGHRSVSWYQQTPGQGLQFLFEYFSETQRNKGNFPGRFSGRQFSNSRSEMNVSTLELGDSALYLCASSPNGGSGAFFGQGTRLTVV.

The CDR3, as DNA: TGTGCCAGCAGTCTCTCCGGTAGGGGGTCCTACGAGCAGTACTTC. Its protein product is CASSLSGRGSYEQYF. This chain uses TRBV27 with TRBJ2-7; D perhaps matches TRBD1 (6 bases). This CDR3 contains 15 residues. CDR1 and CDR2 from the germline V gene are MNHEY and SMNVEV (reference sequence). Trimming took 5 bases from V and 1 from J, leaving 15 bases between them.

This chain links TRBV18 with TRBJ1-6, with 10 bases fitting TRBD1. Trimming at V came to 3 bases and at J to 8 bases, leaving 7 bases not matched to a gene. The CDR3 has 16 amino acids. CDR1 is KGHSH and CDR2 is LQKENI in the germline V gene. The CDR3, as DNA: TGTGCCAGCTCACCGAGCTCCGGGACAGGGGATTCACCCCTCCACTTT. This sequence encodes CASSPSSGTGDSPLHF.

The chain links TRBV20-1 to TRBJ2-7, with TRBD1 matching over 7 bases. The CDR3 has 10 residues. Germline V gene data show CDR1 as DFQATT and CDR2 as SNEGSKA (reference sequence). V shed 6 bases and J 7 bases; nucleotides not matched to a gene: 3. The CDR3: CSATGVEQYF. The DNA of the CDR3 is TGCAGTGCCACAGGGGTTGAGCAGTACTTC.

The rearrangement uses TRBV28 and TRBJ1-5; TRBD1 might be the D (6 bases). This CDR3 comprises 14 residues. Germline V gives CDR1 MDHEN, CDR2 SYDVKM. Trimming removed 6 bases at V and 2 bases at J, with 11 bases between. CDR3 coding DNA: TGTGCCAGCAGATGGGGGCAGGGCAATCAGCCCCAGCATTTT. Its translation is CASRWGQGNQPQHF.

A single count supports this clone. This CDR3 reads CASSPRQGNQPQHF. The CDR3 DNA follows: TGTGCCAGCAGCCCTCGACAGGGGAATCAGCCCCAGCATTTT. The chain uses TRBV3-1 (or the pseudogene TRBV3-2) and TRBJ1-5; TRBD1 matches 8 bases. The CDR3 extends over 14 amino acids. V was pared by 4 bases and J by 4 bases, with 3 bases of the junction left unmatched. Germline V CDR1 and CDR2: LGHDT, YNNKEL (reference sequence).

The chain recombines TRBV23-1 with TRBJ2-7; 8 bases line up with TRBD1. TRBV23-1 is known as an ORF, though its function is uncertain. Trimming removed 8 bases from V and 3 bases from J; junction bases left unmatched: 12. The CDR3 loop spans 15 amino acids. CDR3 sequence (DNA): TGCGCCAGCCCTCAACCGACAGGGGATAGCTACGAGCAGTACTTC. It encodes CASPQPTGDSYEQYF.

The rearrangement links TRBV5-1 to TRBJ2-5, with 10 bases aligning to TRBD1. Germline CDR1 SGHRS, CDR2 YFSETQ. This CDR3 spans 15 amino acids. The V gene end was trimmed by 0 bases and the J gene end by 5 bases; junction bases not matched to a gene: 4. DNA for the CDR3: TGCGCCAGCAGCTTGGGACAGGGGGCGCAGGAGACCCAGTACTTC. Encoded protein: CASSLGQGAQETQYF.

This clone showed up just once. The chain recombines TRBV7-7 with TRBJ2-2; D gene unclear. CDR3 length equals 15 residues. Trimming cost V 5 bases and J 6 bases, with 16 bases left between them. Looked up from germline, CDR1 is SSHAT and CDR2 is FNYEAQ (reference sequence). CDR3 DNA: TGTGCCAGCAGCCTTAGGTTTTCGGACGCCGGGGAGCTGTTTTTT. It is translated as CASSLRFSDAGELFF.

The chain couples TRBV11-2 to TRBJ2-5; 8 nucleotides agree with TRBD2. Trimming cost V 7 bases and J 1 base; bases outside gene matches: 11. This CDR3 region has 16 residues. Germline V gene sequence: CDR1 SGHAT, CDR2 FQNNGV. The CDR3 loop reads CASTITLSGVQETQYF. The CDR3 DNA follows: TGTGCCAGCACTATAACCCTTAGCGGGGTCCAAGAGACCCAGTACTTC.

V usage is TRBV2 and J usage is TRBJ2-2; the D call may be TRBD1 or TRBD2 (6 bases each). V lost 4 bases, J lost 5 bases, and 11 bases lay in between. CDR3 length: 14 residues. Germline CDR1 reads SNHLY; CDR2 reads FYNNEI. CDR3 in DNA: TGTGCCAGCAGTGGGGGGGCCTTAACCGGGGAGCTGTTTTTT. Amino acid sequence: CASSGGALTGELFF.

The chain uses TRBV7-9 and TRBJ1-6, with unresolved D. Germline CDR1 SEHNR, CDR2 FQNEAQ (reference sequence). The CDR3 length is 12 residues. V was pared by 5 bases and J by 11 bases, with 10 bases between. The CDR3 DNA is TGTGCCAGCAGCGCCTCGAGGGCACCCCTCCACTTT. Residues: CASSASRAPLHF.

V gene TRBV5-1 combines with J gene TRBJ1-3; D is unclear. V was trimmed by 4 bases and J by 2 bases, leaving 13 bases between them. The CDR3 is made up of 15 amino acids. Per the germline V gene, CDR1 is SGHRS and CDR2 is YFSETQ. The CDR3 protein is CASSPGEGAGNTIYF. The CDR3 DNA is TGCGCCAGCAGCCCCGGGGAGGGCGCTGGAAACACCATATATTTT.

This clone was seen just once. The CDR3 DNA follows: TGCGCCAGCAGCTTGGCCCAGGTCCCGAACACTGAAGCTTTCTTT. The encoded protein is CASSLAQVPNTEAFF. The chain is built from TRBV5-1 and TRBJ1-1, with D unresolved. This CDR3 has 15 amino acids. V was cut by 0 bases and J by 1 base, with 10 bases left in between. CDR1 is SGHRS, CDR2 YFSETQ, per germline.

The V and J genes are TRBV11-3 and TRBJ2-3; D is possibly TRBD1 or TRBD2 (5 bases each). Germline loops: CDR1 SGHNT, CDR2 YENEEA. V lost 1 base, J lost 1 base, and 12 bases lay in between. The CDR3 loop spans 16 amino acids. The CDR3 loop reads CASSLGLLGGTDTQYF. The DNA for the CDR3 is TGTGCCAGCAGCTTAGGACTTCTGGGGGGCACAGATACGCAGTATTTT. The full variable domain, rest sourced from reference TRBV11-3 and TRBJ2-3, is EAGVVQSPRYKIIEKKQPVAFWCNPISGHNTLYWYLQNLGQGPELLIRYENEEAVDDSQLPKDRFSAERLKGVDSTLKIQPAELGDSAVYLCASSLGLLGGTDTQYFGPGTRLTVL.

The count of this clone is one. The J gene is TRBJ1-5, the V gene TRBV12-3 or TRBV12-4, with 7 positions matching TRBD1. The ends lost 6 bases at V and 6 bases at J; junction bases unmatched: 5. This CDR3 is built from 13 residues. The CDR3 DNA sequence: TGTGCCAGCAGGAAGACAGGGTCTCAGCCCCAGCATTTT. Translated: CASRKTGSQPQHF.